A single sample is the source of the 31 T cell receptor beta chains below, sequenced in a study of identical twins. TCRdb re-analysed the 5' RACE reads in MiXCR, keeping a single row per CDR3 protein. The sample yields about 250,000 distinct CDR3 sequences, approximately 8% seen once. Separately, the same data were catalogued under a study of yellow fever vaccine responses in identical twins.

The sequenced sample was CD8+ T cells sorted from blood. Receptors originate from a woman aged 18-29 years in good health.

J is TRBJ1-1 and V is TRBV7-9; 7 bases are shared with TRBD1. The CDR3 is made up of 15 amino acids. With 5 bases clipped from V and 1 base from J, the junction kept 7 bases outside the gene matches. Germline CDR1 SEHNR, CDR2 FQNEAQ (reference sequence). In DNA form, the CDR3 reads TGTGCCAGCAGCAAGACCTGGGACAGGAACACTGAAGCTTTCTTT. It encodes CASSKTWDRNTEAFF.

In regard to this clonotype: Germline and junction disagree at one end, which may indicate a read error. V and J are TRBV29-1 and TRBJ2-2, with D possibly being TRBD2 (5 bases). The germline V gene encodes CDR1 SQVTM and CDR2 ANQGSEA. This CDR3 has 13 amino acids. This CDR3 is CGVATTNTGELFF. CDR3 coding DNA: TGCGGCGTTGCGACTACTAACACCGGGGAGCTGTTTTTT.

This chain uses TRBV20-1 with TRBJ1-2, with TRBD1 identical over 9 bases. V lost 5 bases, J lost 14 bases, and 18 bases stayed unmatched. This CDR3 region has 14 residues. Germline CDR1 DFQATT, CDR2 SNEGSKA (reference sequence). In DNA, the CDR3 is TGCAGTGCTCCATCACAGAAACTTGGACAGGGGAGTACCTTC. It codes for CSAPSQKLGQGSTF.

The rearrangement links TRBV20-1 to TRBJ2-1; a possible D gene is TRBD2 (6 bases). The germline gives CDR1 DFQATT, CDR2 SNEGSKA (reference sequence). Trimming shortened V by 3 bases and J by 5 bases, and 14 bases separated the two germline ends. CDR3 length: 14 residues. The CDR3 sequence is CSASGGYLDNEQFF. The CDR3 DNA follows: TGCAGTGCTAGTGGGGGGTATTTGGACAATGAGCAGTTCTTC.

V usage is TRBV28 and J usage is TRBJ1-1; D is ambiguous. The CDR3 runs to 13 residues. Germline values: CDR1 MDHEN, CDR2 SYDVKM. V was clipped by 1 base and J by 3 bases, with 6 bases between them. The CDR3 spells CASSLLRYTEAFF. DNA of the CDR3: TGTGCCAGCAGTTTATTGAGGTACACTGAAGCTTTCTTT.

This clonotype turned up a few times. The chain employs TRBV20-1 and TRBJ2-7; D remains unclear. V was trimmed by 5 bases and J by 3 bases, leaving 20 bases between them. Germline-derived CDR1 and CDR2 are DFQATT and SNEGSKA (reference sequence). The CDR3 runs 15 residues. The CDR3 here is CSAWFPETTIYEQYF. The CDR3 DNA reads as TGCAGTGCTTGGTTCCCTGAAACAACCATCTACGAGCAGTACTTC.

The chain has TRBV28 and TRBJ2-3, with 8 positions matching TRBD1. This CDR3 has 15 amino acids. The germline gives CDR1 MDHEN, CDR2 SYDVKM. V lost 5 bases, J lost 3 bases, and 7 bases stayed unmatched. The CDR3 sequence: CASSPGQGWTDTQYF. The CDR3 region has the DNA TGTGCCAGCAGTCCTGGACAGGGATGGACAGATACGCAGTATTTT.

This chain connects TRBV2 to TRBJ2-3; 10 bases match TRBD1. The CDR3 spans 24 residues. Germline values: CDR1 SNHLY, CDR2 FYNNEI. Trimming removed 1 base from V and 1 base from J; junction bases left unmatched: 26. CDR3 residues: CASSEEGPGTGDADNLVGTDTQYF. The CDR3 region has the DNA TGTGCCAGCAGTGAAGAGGGCCCCGGGACAGGGGATGCCGATAACTTGGTTGGCACAGATACGCAGTATTTT.

J is TRBJ2-1 and V is TRBV20-1; 9 positions agree with TRBD2. V lost 5 bases and J lost 3; bases outside the gene matches: 8. The CDR3 has 15 residues. Germline CDR1 and CDR2: DFQATT and SNEGSKA (reference sequence). CDR3 residues: CSALAGTSCYNEQFF. DNA for the CDR3: TGCAGTGCTCTAGCGGGGACGAGCTGCTACAATGAGCAGTTCTTC.

The V call is TRBV7-9, the J call TRBJ2-5; 8 bases are shared with TRBD1. The V gene end was trimmed by 1 base and the J gene end by 3 bases; junction bases not matched to a gene: 10. This CDR3 spans 17 amino acids. CDR1 and CDR2 from the germline V gene are SEHNR and FQNEAQ (reference sequence). The CDR3 DNA reads TGTGCCAGCAGCTTAGGACCCGACAGGGGATTTGAAGAGACCCAGTACTTC. Amino acids: CASSLGPDRGFEETQYF.

The chain joins TRBV6-5 to TRBJ2-7; D may correspond to TRBD1 or TRBD2 (7 bases each). The CDR3 contains 14 residues. CDR1 and CDR2 (germline): MNHEY, SVGAGI. V was shortened by 2 bases and J by 4 bases, with 12 bases between the two germline ends. In nucleotides, the CDR3 is TGTGCCAGCAGTTACAATCAGGGGGGGTACGAGCAGTACGTC. Protein sequence: CASSYNQGGYEQYV.

In its sample, this clonotype was seen many times. CDR3 loop: CASSQRTGKGYTF. CDR3 DNA: TGCGCCAGCAGCCAGAGGACAGGGAAAGGCTACACCTTC. The chain employs TRBV4-1 and TRBJ1-2; 8 bases map to TRBD1. This CDR3 comprises 13 residues. V gave up 3 bases and J gave up 8 bases; unmatched junction bases: 5. Germline V lookup: CDR1 MGHRA, CDR2 YSYEKL.

This clonotype occurred many times. The rearrangement uses TRBV11-2 and TRBJ2-7, with D perhaps matching TRBD2 (6 bases). CDR3 length equals 13 residues. Trimming stripped 1 base from V and 3 bases from J, with 7 bases between. Germline loops: CDR1 SGHAT, CDR2 FQNNGV. Here the CDR3 DNA reads TGTGCCAGCAGCTTAGGACTAGTCTACGAGCAGTACGTC. This translates into CASSLGLVYEQYV.

In its sample, this clonotype was seen a few times. The V gene is TRBV12-3 or TRBV12-4, the J gene TRBJ2-3; the D gene is possibly TRBD1 (6 bases). The CDR3 totals 15 residues. The V and J ends lost 6 bases and 0 bases respectively, with 13 bases between them. The CDR3 coding sequence is TGTGCCAGCAGCCAGACAAGGGGGAGCACAGATACGCAGTATTTT. Protein sequence: CASSQTRGSTDTQYF.

The chain is built from TRBV15 and TRBJ2-1; 9 nucleotides match TRBD2. Germline V gene data show CDR1 as LNHNV and CDR2 as YYDKDF (reference sequence). Losses at the gene ends were 3 bases for V and 5 bases for J; bases not matched to a gene: 8. This CDR3 has 16 amino acids. CDR3 residues: CATSRSSGGYHNEQFF. In DNA form, the CDR3 reads TGTGCCACCAGCAGGAGTAGCGGGGGATACCACAATGAGCAGTTCTTC.

This chain links TRBV6-5 with TRBJ2-3, with D hard to call. The CDR3 length is 16 residues. V lost 2 bases and J 4 bases, leaving 16 bases between the germline ends. Germline-derived CDR1 and CDR2 are MNHEY and SVGAGI. The CDR3 region has the DNA TGTGCCAGCAGTTACGAAGGAGTCTCTCCTCCAGATACGCAGTATTTT. It specifies CASSYEGVSPPDTQYF.

A remark on this clonotype: A much bigger clone sits one base away, suggesting this may be a read error. J is TRBJ2-1 and V is TRBV3-1; perhaps TRBD2 as D (6 bases). CDR1 and CDR2 from the germline V gene are LGHDT and YNNKEL (reference sequence). The CDR3 consists of 15 residues. The CDR3 DNA is TGTGCCAGCACCCAAGATGCGGGGAGTTACAATGAGCAGTTCTTC. Translation: CASTQDAGSYNEQFF.

This clonotype was observed at least ten times. The rearrangement links TRBV6-4 to TRBJ2-2, with 8 positions matching TRBD2. The CDR3 runs to 16 residues. V gave up 3 bases and J gave up 4 bases; unmatched junction bases: 7. Looked up from germline, CDR1 is MRHNA and CDR2 is SNTAGT. The CDR3 here is CASSEIGTSSTGELFF. The CDR3 bases are TGTGCCAGCAGTGAAATCGGGACTAGTAGCACCGGGGAGCTGTTTTTT.

The chain carries TRBV5-5 and TRBJ1-3; 9 nucleotides agree with TRBD1. The V gene end was trimmed by 4 bases and the J gene end by 4 bases; junction bases not matched to a gene: 9. Germline loops: CDR1 SGHKS, CDR2 YYEKEE (reference sequence). The length of the CDR3 is 16 residues. The CDR3 is CASSGGQGLPGNTIYF. CDR3 DNA: TGTGCCAGCAGCGGGGGACAGGGACTTCCGGGAAACACCATATATTTT.

This clonotype was seen a few times. The chain carries TRBV27 and TRBJ2-7; 9 nucleotides agree with TRBD2. The CDR3 has 15 residues. Germline V gene lookup returns CDR1 MNHEY and CDR2 SMNVEV (reference sequence). With V trimmed by 0 bases and J by 3 bases, 3 bases remained unmatched. The CDR3 region has the DNA TGTGCCAGCAGTTTATCCGCGGGAGGGGACTACGAGCAGTACTTC. As protein: CASSLSAGGDYEQYF.

This clonotype was seen repeatedly, ten times or more. This chain links TRBV6-1 with TRBJ2-1; D possibly uses TRBD1 or TRBD2 (5 bases each). This CDR3 region has 14 residues. Germline assignment: CDR1 MNHNS and CDR2 SASEGT. V gave up 6 bases and J gave up 8 bases, with 17 bases separating them. CDR3 DNA: TGTGCCAGCAGCCTCCGGGGCAGGTTCTATGAGCAGTTCTTC. Amino acids: CASSLRGRFYEQFF.

This clonotype was detected only a few times. The chain employs TRBV7-9 and TRBJ2-3, with D possibly matching TRBD2 (6 bases). Between the trimmed V and J ends, which lost 0 bases and 4 bases, there was a span of 11 bases. CDR1 SEHNR and CDR2 FQNEAQ come from the germline V gene (reference sequence). The CDR3 has 15 residues. CDR3 nucleotides: TGTGCCAGCAGCTTAGCGGGCGGGGAGGCAGATACGCAGTATTTT. It yields the protein CASSLAGGEADTQYF.

This clonotype has a count of ten or more. The rearrangement joins TRBV5-1 to TRBJ2-5, with 10 bases lining up with TRBD1. The CDR3 loop spans 17 amino acids. The V gene end was trimmed by 3 bases and the J gene end by 3 bases; junction bases not matched to a gene: 11. Germline CDR1 is SGHRS and CDR2 is YFSETQ. CDR3 nucleotides: TGCGCCAGCAGCTCGATCTCCGCCGGGACAGGGGAAGAGACCCAGTACTTC. Encoded protein: CASSSISAGTGEETQYF.

For this clonotype: An end of the junction differs from the germline gene, which may be a read error. The J gene is TRBJ2-1, the V gene TRBV20-1; D is unclear. This CDR3 contains 17 residues. Germline V gene data show CDR1 as DFQATT and CDR2 as SNEGSKA (reference sequence). The CDR3 DNA follows: TGCTGTGCTAGAGGACCTCCCGCTCAAATCTCCTACAATGAGCAGTTCTTC. Its protein product is CCARGPPAQISYNEQFF.

This clonotype was detected ten times or more. The chain combines TRBV7-8 with TRBJ1-1; D gene uncertain. V was clipped by 7 bases and J by 3 bases, with 12 bases between them. Germline V CDR1 and CDR2: SGHVS, FQNEAQ. The CDR3 extends over 13 amino acids. The CDR3 coding sequence is TGTGCCAGCAACACGGGTAGTCACACTGAAGCTTTCTTT. This codes for CASNTGSHTEAFF. Full variable domain (remainder filled in from reference TRBV7-8 and TRBJ1-1): GAGVSQSPRYKVAKRGQDVALRCDPISGHVSLFWYQQALGQGPEFLTYFQNEAQLDKSGLPSDRFFAERPEGSVSTLKIQRTQQEDSAVYLCASNTGSHTEAFFGQGTRLTVV.

This clonotype was seen at least ten times. The chain recombines TRBV7-6 with TRBJ2-7; TRBD2 might be the D (6 bases). The CDR3 has 14 amino acids. V was shortened by 5 bases and J by 2 bases, with 13 bases between the two germline ends. CDR1 and CDR2 (germline): SGHVS, FNYEAQ. CDR3 sequence (DNA): TGTGCCAGCAGCCCTGGGATAGCGGCCTACGAGCAGTACGTC. This codes for CASSPGIAAYEQYV.

The table lists this clonotype with many counts. The chain recombines TRBV6-4 with TRBJ2-1, with D unresolved. CDR1 and CDR2 from the germline V gene are MRHNA and SNTAGT. This CDR3 spans 13 amino acids. Trimming removed 0 bases at V and 9 bases at J, with 9 bases between. This CDR3 is CASSDSSQSEQFF. The CDR3 nucleotides read TGTGCCAGCAGTGACTCTTCCCAGTCTGAGCAGTTCTTC.

The table lists this clonotype with many counts. The rearrangement uses TRBV20-1 and TRBJ2-1; 8 bases fit TRBD2. The CDR3 is made up of 15 amino acids. With V trimmed by 0 bases and J by 4 bases, 5 bases remained unmatched. Germline V gene data show CDR1 as DFQATT and CDR2 as SNEGSKA (reference sequence). The CDR3 reads CSARDLTSDYNEQFF. CDR3 coding DNA: TGCAGTGCTAGAGATTTGACTAGCGATTACAATGAGCAGTTCTTC.

In this sample, this clonotype turned up many times. The chain joins TRBV12-3 or TRBV12-4 to TRBJ1-1, with TRBD1 matching 11 bases. The CDR3 runs to 16 residues. Trimming took 5 bases from V and 5 from J; bases not matched to a gene: 10. The CDR3 DNA sequence: TGTGCCAGCAGTCCCTCGGACAGGGGGCGTAGGACTGAAGCTTTCTTT. This encodes CASSPSDRGRRTEAFF.

The sample holds many counts of this clonotype. The chain has TRBV11-1 and TRBJ2-1, with TRBD2 matching over 7 bases. Germline CDR1 SGHAT, CDR2 FQDESV (reference sequence). The CDR3 length is 18 residues. V trimming: 5 bases; J trimming: 0 bases; junction bases outside the gene matches: 13. CDR3 protein: CASSPPRLAEVSYNEQFF. The CDR3 DNA sequence: TGTGCCAGCAGCCCACCCCGGCTAGCGGAAGTCTCCTACAATGAGCAGTTCTTC. The full variable domain, completed using reference TRBV11-1 and TRBJ2-1, is EAEVAQSPRYKITEKSQAVAFWCDPISGHATLYWYRQILGQGPELLVQFQDESVVDDSQLPKDRFSAERLKGVDSTLKIQPAELGDSAMYLCASSPPRLAEVSYNEQFFGPGTRLTVL.

This clonotype occurred many times. The chain employs TRBV3-1 and TRBJ2-3; 10 bases map to TRBD1. Trimming took 6 bases from V and 4 from J; bases not matched to a gene: 10. From germline, CDR1 is LGHDT and CDR2 YNNKEL (reference sequence). This CDR3 has 16 residues. Written as DNA, the CDR3 is TGTGCCAGCAGTTCAGACAGGGGGCATCGGGCAGATACGCAGTATTTT. Residues: CASSSDRGHRADTQYF.